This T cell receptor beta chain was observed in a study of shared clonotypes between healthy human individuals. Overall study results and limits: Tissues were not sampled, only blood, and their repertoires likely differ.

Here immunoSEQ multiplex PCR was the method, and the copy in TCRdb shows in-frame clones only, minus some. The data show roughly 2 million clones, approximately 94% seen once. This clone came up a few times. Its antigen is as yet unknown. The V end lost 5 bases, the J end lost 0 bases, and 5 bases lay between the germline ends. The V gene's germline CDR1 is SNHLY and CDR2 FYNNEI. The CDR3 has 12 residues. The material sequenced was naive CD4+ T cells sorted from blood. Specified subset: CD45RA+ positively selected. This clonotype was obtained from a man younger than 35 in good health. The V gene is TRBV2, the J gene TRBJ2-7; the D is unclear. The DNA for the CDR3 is TGTGCCAGCAGTACAATCTCCTACGAGCAGTACTTC. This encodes CASSTISYEQYF.